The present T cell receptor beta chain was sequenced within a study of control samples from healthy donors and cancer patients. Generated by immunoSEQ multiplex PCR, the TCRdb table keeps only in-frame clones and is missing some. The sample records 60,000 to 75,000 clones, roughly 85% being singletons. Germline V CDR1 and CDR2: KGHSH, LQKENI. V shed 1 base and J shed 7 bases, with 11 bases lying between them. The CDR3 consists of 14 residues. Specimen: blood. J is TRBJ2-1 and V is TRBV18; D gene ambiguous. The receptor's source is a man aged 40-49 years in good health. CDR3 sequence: CASSPLPLGNEQFF. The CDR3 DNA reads TGTGCCAGCTCACCACTCCCCCTGGGGAATGAGCAGTTCTTC.